The 5 T cell receptor beta chains below come from one sample, sequenced in a study of T-cell memory formation after mild COVID-19. Via MiXCR, TCRdb re-called the 5' RACE reads, giving one row per CDR3 protein. The table has about 350,000 distinct CDR3 sequences, roughly 15% seen once. Sequenced material: PBMCs or a T cell subset sorted from them (not recorded which). Receptor source: a man between 18 and 29 years old who had mild COVID-19 (a few samples of this study predate the infection). Cell type and time point are not known.

This clonotype was found a few times. V and J are TRBV6-6 and TRBJ2-7, with TRBD1 as a possible D gene (6 bases). V gave up 6 bases and J gave up 4 bases, with 19 bases separating them. The CDR3 has 15 amino acids. Per the germline V gene, CDR1 is MNHNY and CDR2 is SVGAGI (reference sequence). The CDR3 sequence is CASRDGVGTHYEQYF. CDR3 in DNA: TGTGCCAGCAGGGATGGGGTTGGGACACATTACGAGCAGTACTTC.

V and J are TRBV5-4 and TRBJ1-6, with a weak D call TRBD1 (5 bases). CDR3 length: 15 amino acids. The V gene's germline CDR1 is SGHNT and CDR2 YYREEE (reference sequence). Trimming took 1 base from V and 6 from J, leaving 11 bases between them. The CDR3 sequence: CASSLWQGGNSPLHF. In DNA form, the CDR3 reads TGTGCCAGCAGCTTGTGGCAGGGAGGTAATTCACCCCTCCACTTT.

V and J are TRBV6-2 or TRBV6-3 and TRBJ1-2; D might be TRBD1 (5 bases). V was shortened by 4 bases and J by 4 bases, with 13 bases between the two germline ends. Germline lookup yields CDR1 MNHEY and CDR2 SVGEGT. The CDR3 extends over 14 amino acids. The CDR3 protein is CASSFADKTYGYTF. CDR3 DNA sequence: TGTGCCAGCAGTTTCGCGGACAAAACCTATGGCTACACCTTC.

This clonotype was counted a few times. This sequence joins TRBV28 and TRBJ2-5, with D possibly being TRBD1 (7 bases). This CDR3 has 14 residues. Germline CDR1 is MDHEN and CDR2 is SYDVKM. The ends were cut back, 5 bases at V and 4 bases at J, with 14 bases in the middle. Here the CDR3 DNA reads TGTGCCAGCAGTACACGACAGGGAGGAGAGACCCAGTACTTC. Amino acids: CASSTRQGGETQYF.

This clonotype was observed a few times. The V and J genes are TRBV6-5 and TRBJ2-7; D not certain. The germline gives CDR1 MNHEY, CDR2 SVGAGI. CDR3 size: 14 residues. With 4 bases removed from V and 3 bases from J, the gap between germline ends came to 13 bases. In DNA, the CDR3 is TGTGCCAGCAGTTTTGTCGCGTCCTTCTACGAGCAGTACTTC. Amino acids: CASSFVASFYEQYF.